This section outlines one T cell receptor beta chain sequence together with its context. Its specificity is unknown. No DNA is shown, since the ends of the CDR3 on it are uncertain; the CDR3 is the one TCRdb lists. The TCR library protocol attached unique molecular identifiers to the individual cDNA molecules. TCRdb recomputed calls from the 5' RACE reads with MiXCR, one row per CDR3 protein. The data contain around 50,000 distinct CDR3 sequences, more than 9% of them singletons. This sample was included in a study of early T cells in non-severe SARS-CoV-2 infection. Study background: The sequenced material was bulk RNA from unsorted whole blood, and its chains were unpaired. Study outcomes and limitations: Anti-spike CD8 responses were favored in VDJdb matching, and private and CD4 specificities were missed.

Germline CDR1 reads MNHNY; CDR2 reads SVGAGI (reference sequence). From its first to its last residue, the CDR3 has 15 amino acids. The clonotype originates from an adult who was a healthcare worker with PCR-confirmed SARS-CoV-2 infection or an uninfected control (not recorded which). This chain uses TRBV6-6 with TRBJ2-2; the table's D gene call, TRBD1, was not cross checked with the DNA. The specimen sequenced was whole blood. Here the CDR3 reads CASSPGQGPPGSCFF.